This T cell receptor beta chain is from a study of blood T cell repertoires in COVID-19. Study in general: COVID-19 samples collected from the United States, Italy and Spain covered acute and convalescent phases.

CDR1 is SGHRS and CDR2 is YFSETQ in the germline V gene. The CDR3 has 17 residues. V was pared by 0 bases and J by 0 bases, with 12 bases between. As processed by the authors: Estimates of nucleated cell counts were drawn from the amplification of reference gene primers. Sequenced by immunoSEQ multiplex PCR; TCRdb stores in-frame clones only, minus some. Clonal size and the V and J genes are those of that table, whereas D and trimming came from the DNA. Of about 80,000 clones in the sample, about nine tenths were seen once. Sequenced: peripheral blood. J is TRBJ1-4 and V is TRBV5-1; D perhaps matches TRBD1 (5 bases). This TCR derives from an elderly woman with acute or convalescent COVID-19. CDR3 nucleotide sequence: TGCGCCAGCAGCTTGGTGGCAGGGAAAGCAACTAATGAAAAACTGTTTTTT. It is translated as CASSLVAGKATNEKLFF.